Listed below are T cell receptor beta chains from one sample, sequenced in a study of neurological immune-mediated disorders. TCRdb re-called the 5' RACE reads with MiXCR, one entry per CDR3 protein. The table shows under 60,000 distinct CDR3 sequences, with roughly 15% occurring only once. Input material: PBMCs. These receptor sequences come from a man aged 55-75 years in good health. CDR3s include the opening cysteine and the closing phenylalanine or tryptophan. The order of the fields is CDR3 protein, CDR3 DNA, clone size, V gene, D gene, J gene. A D gene is named only where the DNA matches it firmly. Clone size is given for some rows only: seen once, a few or many times, or a class if the clone is expanded.

CDR3 protein: CSARAPAPSSYEQYF
CDR3 DNA: TGCAGTGCTAGAGCTCCGGCCCCTAGCTCCTACGAGCAGTACTTC
clone size: few
V gene: TRBV20-1
D gene: .
J gene: TRBJ2-7

CDR3 protein: CASSQEWADNEQFF
CDR3 DNA: TGTGCCAGCAGCCAAGAATGGGCAGACAATGAGCAGTTCTTC
clone size: .
V gene: TRBV3-1
D gene: .
J gene: TRBJ2-1

CDR3 protein: CASSFKSSYNEQFF
CDR3 DNA: TGTGCCAGCAGTTTTAAAAGCTCCTACAATGAGCAGTTCTTC
clone size: many
V gene: TRBV27
D gene: .
J gene: TRBJ2-1

CDR3 protein: CASSLRRTSGSYEQYF
CDR3 DNA: TGCGCCAGCAGCTTGAGGCGGACTAGCGGGAGTTACGAGCAGTACTTC
clone size: many
V gene: TRBV5-1
D gene: TRBD2
J gene: TRBJ2-7

CDR3 protein: CASSLELALETQYF
CDR3 DNA: TGTGCCAGCAGCTTAGAACTAGCGTTAGAGACCCAGTACTTC
clone size: many
V gene: TRBV7-2
D gene: TRBD2
J gene: TRBJ2-5

CDR3 protein: CASSQTGSGEQYF
CDR3 DNA: TGCGCCAGCAGCCAAACCGGTAGCGGGGAACAATACTTC
clone size: many
V gene: TRBV4-3
D gene: TRBD2
J gene: TRBJ2-7

CDR3 protein: CSARRGNTHTDTQYF
CDR3 DNA: TGCAGTGCTAGGAGGGGTAACACACACACAGATACGCAGTATTTT
clone size: many
V gene: TRBV20-1
D gene: .
J gene: TRBJ2-3

CDR3 protein: CAISYGLAGGIAYEQYF
CDR3 DNA: TGTGCCATCAGTTATGGACTAGCGGGAGGAATCGCCTACGAGCAGTACTTC
clone size: .
V gene: TRBV10-3
D gene: TRBD2
J gene: TRBJ2-7

CDR3 protein: CSARDRDDSGNTIYF
CDR3 DNA: TGCAGTGCTAGGGACCGGGACGACTCTGGAAACACCATATATTTT
clone size: .
V gene: TRBV20-1
D gene: .
J gene: TRBJ1-3

CDR3 protein: CASSPWQGRGYTF
CDR3 DNA: TGCGCCAGCAGCCCCTGGCAGGGGCGAGGCTACACCTTC
clone size: many
V gene: TRBV5-1
D gene: .
J gene: TRBJ1-2

CDR3 protein: CASSFGYGLTDGYTF
CDR3 DNA: TGTGCCAGCAGTTTCGGGTATGGTCTTACAGATGGCTACACCTTC
clone size: .
V gene: TRBV27
D gene: .
J gene: TRBJ1-2

CDR3 protein: CASSLSRRNQPQHF
CDR3 DNA: TGTGCCAGCAGCCTTTCCCGGCGCAATCAGCCCCAGCATTTT
clone size: many
V gene: TRBV7-8
D gene: .
J gene: TRBJ1-5

CDR3 protein: CSATLIRGYNEQFF
CDR3 DNA: TGCAGTGCTACCTTGATAAGGGGCTACAATGAGCAGTTCTTC
clone size: many
V gene: TRBV20-1
D gene: .
J gene: TRBJ2-1

CDR3 protein: CATSESGVNEQFF
CDR3 DNA: TGTGCCACCAGTGAATCGGGAGTGAATGAGCAGTTCTTC
clone size: many
V gene: TRBV24-1
D gene: .
J gene: TRBJ2-1

CDR3 protein: CASSGRLAGIYNEQFF
CDR3 DNA: TGTGCCAGCAGTGGTAGACTAGCGGGAATTTACAATGAGCAGTTCTTC
clone size: many
V gene: TRBV6-4
D gene: TRBD2
J gene: TRBJ2-1

CDR3 protein: CSADQTSGTNRVNEQFF
CDR3 DNA: TGCAGTGCTGACCAGACTAGCGGGACTAATAGAGTGAATGAGCAGTTCTTC
clone size: .
V gene: TRBV20-1
D gene: TRBD2
J gene: TRBJ2-1

CDR3 protein: CASSPDGKGSTDTQYF
CDR3 DNA: TGTGCCAGCAGCCCGGACGGGAAGGGGTCCACAGATACGCAGTATTTT
clone size: many
V gene: TRBV7-2
D gene: .
J gene: TRBJ2-3

CDR3 protein: CASTTSGLYGYTF
CDR3 DNA: TGTGCCAGCACCACGTCAGGGCTCTATGGCTACACCTTC
clone size: many
V gene: TRBV7-9
D gene: .
J gene: TRBJ1-2

CDR3 protein: CASRGQYNSPLHF
CDR3 DNA: TGTGCCAGCAGAGGACAGTATAATTCACCCCTCCACTTT
clone size: many
V gene: TRBV6-5
D gene: .
J gene: TRBJ1-6

CDR3 protein: CASSTRTGTSYNEQFF
CDR3 DNA: TGTGCCAGCAGCACCCGGACAGGAACCTCCTACAATGAGCAGTTCTTC
clone size: many
V gene: TRBV7-9
D gene: TRBD1
J gene: TRBJ2-1

CDR3 protein: CASSSIQGPGSQETQYF
CDR3 DNA: TGCGCCAGCAGTTCAATCCAGGGGCCAGGGTCCCAAGAGACCCAGTACTTC
clone size: many
V gene: TRBV5-1
D gene: .
J gene: TRBJ2-5

CDR3 protein: CASSLGRGNEQFF
CDR3 DNA: TGCGCCAGCAGCTTGGGCAGGGGAAACGAGCAGTTCTTC
clone size: many
V gene: TRBV5-1
D gene: .
J gene: TRBJ2-1

CDR3 protein: CASSLDRVKADTQYF
CDR3 DNA: TGTGCCAGCAGCCTGGACAGGGTTAAGGCAGATACGCAGTATTTT
clone size: many
V gene: TRBV7-2
D gene: TRBD1
J gene: TRBJ2-3

CDR3 protein: CSASLQGAYEQYF
CDR3 DNA: TGCAGTGCTAGTCTCCAGGGGGCGTACGAGCAGTACTTC
clone size: many
V gene: TRBV20-1
D gene: TRBD1
J gene: TRBJ2-7

CDR3 protein: CSAPITLQEAFF
CDR3 DNA: TGCAGTGCTCCGATAACCCTACAAGAAGCTTTCTTT
clone size: many
V gene: TRBV20-1
D gene: .
J gene: TRBJ1-1

CDR3 protein: CASSVGRGGYGYTF
CDR3 DNA: TGTGCCAGCAGCGTAGGGAGGGGAGGCTATGGCTACACCTTC
clone size: many
V gene: TRBV9
D gene: .
J gene: TRBJ1-2

CDR3 protein: CASSQAGENRGKLFF
CDR3 DNA: TGCGCCAGCAGCCAAGCGGGGGAGAACCGGGGAAAACTGTTTTTT
clone size: many
V gene: TRBV4-1
D gene: .
J gene: TRBJ1-4

CDR3 protein: CSAPYRTRSYNEQFF
CDR3 DNA: TGCAGTGCTCCCTATCGGACCCGCTCCTACAATGAGCAGTTCTTC
clone size: .
V gene: TRBV20-1
D gene: .
J gene: TRBJ2-1

CDR3 protein: CASSQDRWAGEKLFF
CDR3 DNA: TGTGCCAGCAGCCAAGATCGGTGGGCCGGGGAAAAACTGTTTTTT
clone size: many
V gene: TRBV14
D gene: .
J gene: TRBJ1-4

CDR3 protein: CASSLESGTSYEQYF
CDR3 DNA: TGCGCCAGCAGCTTGGAATCCGGGACCTCCTACGAGCAGTACTTC
clone size: many
V gene: TRBV5-1
D gene: .
J gene: TRBJ2-7

CDR3 protein: CASSLRLAGDGDTQYF
CDR3 DNA: TGTGCCAGCAGCCTAAGATTAGCGGGCGACGGGGATACGCAGTATTTT
clone size: .
V gene: TRBV7-3
D gene: TRBD2
J gene: TRBJ2-3

CDR3 protein: CSATDRRTYEQYF
CDR3 DNA: TGCAGTGCGACGGACAGGCGAACCTACGAGCAGTACTTC
clone size: many
V gene: TRBV20-1
D gene: TRBD1
J gene: TRBJ2-7

CDR3 protein: CASSMTSAPSWEQFF
CDR3 DNA: TGTGCCAGCAGCATGACTAGCGCGCCTTCATGGGAGCAGTTCTTC
clone size: few
V gene: TRBV28
D gene: TRBD2
J gene: TRBJ2-1

CDR3 protein: CASSLAEGSFYEQYF
CDR3 DNA: TGTGCCAGCAGCTTAGCGGAAGGCAGTTTTTACGAGCAGTACTTC
clone size: many
V gene: TRBV7-8
D gene: .
J gene: TRBJ2-7

CDR3 protein: CASSLVIAGGGEQYF
CDR3 DNA: TGCGCCAGCAGCTTGGTAATAGCGGGAGGGGGCGAGCAGTACTTC
clone size: .
V gene: TRBV5-1
D gene: TRBD2
J gene: TRBJ2-7

CDR3 protein: CSVGTSGRERNEQFF
CDR3 DNA: TGCAGCGTCGGGACTAGCGGGAGGGAAAGGAATGAGCAGTTCTTC
clone size: many
V gene: TRBV29-1
D gene: TRBD2
J gene: TRBJ2-1

CDR3 protein: CASSSVRPTGDGYTF
CDR3 DNA: TGCGCCAGCAGCTCGGTTCGCCCGACAGGGGATGGCTACACCTTC
clone size: many
V gene: TRBV5-1
D gene: TRBD1
J gene: TRBJ1-2

CDR3 protein: CSVGRGTDTQYF
CDR3 DNA: TGCAGCGTTGGGAGGGGCACAGATACGCAGTATTTT
clone size: many
V gene: TRBV29-1
D gene: .
J gene: TRBJ2-3

CDR3 protein: CASRPTPGQGDTDTQYF
CDR3 DNA: TGTGCCAGCAGACCTACACCGGGACAGGGGGACACAGATACGCAGTATTTT
clone size: many
V gene: TRBV25-1
D gene: TRBD1
J gene: TRBJ2-3

CDR3 protein: CASSAVVLDHDVSGANVLTF
CDR3 DNA: TGTGCCAGCAGCGCCGTGGTTCTAGACCATGACGTCTCTGGGGCCAACGTCCTGACTTTC
clone size: many
V gene: TRBV5-6
D gene: .
J gene: TRBJ2-6

CDR3 protein: CASSPRSSPMDDEQFF
CDR3 DNA: TGTGCCAGCAGCCCCCGGTCTAGCCCGATGGACGATGAGCAGTTCTTC
clone size: many
V gene: TRBV7-2
D gene: .
J gene: TRBJ2-1

CDR3 protein: CVSSDGTMVGEQYF
CDR3 DNA: TGTGTCAGCAGCGACGGGACTATGGTGGGAGAGCAGTACTTC
clone size: many
V gene: TRBV21-1
D gene: .
J gene: TRBJ2-7